A selection of T cell receptor beta chains follows, all from one sample in a study of blood T cell repertoires in COVID-19. TCRdb keeps only in-frame clones here, not all; method: immunoSEQ multiplex PCR. The table shows a few hundred thousand clones, with 90% occurring only once. Sequences were obtained from peripheral blood. These receptors originate from an older woman with COVID-19, enrolled during active disease. CDR3s include the opening cysteine and the closing phenylalanine or tryptophan.

j_call cdr3_length v_call cdr3_aa
TRBJ2-7 16 TRBV6-2/TRBV6-3 CASSPAGTSGAYEQYF
TRBJ1-1 15 TRBV11-1 CASSLAFGTGGEAFF
TRBJ1-2 15 TRBV6-2/TRBV6-3 CASSYSKTGPDGYTF
TRBJ1-1 15 TRBV9 CASSSLGTGNTEAFF
TRBJ1-1 16 TRBV5-1 CASSLDEGVGNTEAFF
TRBJ1-2 13 TRBV5-1 CASRVDRPYGYTF
TRBJ1-5 16 TRBV6-6 CASSLGTGDSNQPQHF
TRBJ2-3 14 TRBV5-1 CASSPGGISDTQYF
TRBJ2-4 15 TRBV7-9 CASSLAGAGGNIQYF
TRBJ1-4 17 TRBV5-1 CASSLAPVQGEDEKLFF
TRBJ1-1 15 TRBV5-1 CASSSNLRQTTEAFF
TRBJ1-1 14 TRBV10-3 CAISDATESRGAFF
TRBJ2-1 18 TRBV5-1 CASSLGARGLRSYNEQFF
TRBJ2-1 16 TRBV5-1 CASSPLSSGGFNEQFF
TRBJ1-2 14 TRBV6-6 CASSYFAQDYGYTF
TRBJ1-2 13 TRBV19 CASSTRQGGGYTF
TRBJ2-3 14 TRBV9 CASSVEGLADTQYF
TRBJ1-6 15 TRBV18 CASSLTSGDNSPLHF
TRBJ2-5 16 TRBV4-2 CASSHILAGGKETQYF
TRBJ1-2 15 TRBV7-2 CASSLDRGLINGYTF
TRBJ1-2 14 TRBV4-3 CASSQEFRASGYTF
TRBJ2-1 13 TRBV3-1/TRBV3-2 CASSQVSRYEQFF
TRBJ1-1 14 TRBV2 CASRNRVTDTEAFF
TRBJ2-3 16 TRBV23-1 CASSQSLTGSTDTQYF
TRBJ1-5 13 TRBV3-1/TRBV3-2 CASSQYRDQPQHF
TRBJ1-3 14 TRBV7-9 CASSLESSGNTIYF
TRBJ1-4 15 TRBV11-2 CASSLGGGRYEKLFF
TRBJ1-3 12 TRBV6-5 CASRRGGNTIYF
TRBJ2-7 15 TRBV6-4 CASSTGTGVPYEQYF
TRBJ1-5 13 TRBV6-2/TRBV6-3 CASSYTENQPQHF
TRBJ2-1 19 TRBV7-6 CASSSLPRLAGGTDNEQFF
TRBJ2-6 17 TRBV7-2 CASSSGQKFSGANVLTF
TRBJ2-1 15 TRBV7-3 CASSPTGTAYNEQFF
TRBJ1-1 11 TRBV12-3/TRBV12-4 CASSPGTEAFF
TRBJ2-1 12 TRBV10-3 CAIGLANNEQFF
TRBJ1-1 12 TRBV2 CASRLTGEEAFF